The present T cell receptor beta chain was sequenced within a study of blood T cell repertoires in COVID-19. Trimming removed 5 bases from V and 6 bases from J, with 13 bases in between. The CDR3 loop spans 13 amino acids. Germline V gene sequence: CDR1 MDHEN, CDR2 SYDVKM. Per the study methods: Quantification of nucleated cells was approximated via reference gene primer amplification. The method was immunoSEQ multiplex PCR; TCRdb's version includes in-frame clones alone and lacks a portion of them. That table gives V, J and clone size, and the DNA gave D and trimming. The data hold about 190,000 clones, with more than 75% observed a single time.

This TCR came from a woman aged 50 to 60 with acute COVID-19. J is TRBJ1-2 and V is TRBV28; TRBD1 might be the D (5 bases). The sample taken for sequencing was PBMCs or T cells enriched from blood (not recorded which). CDR3 protein: CASSRTGANGYTF. The CDR3 coding sequence is TGTGCCAGCAGTCGTACAGGAGCTAATGGCTACACCTTC.